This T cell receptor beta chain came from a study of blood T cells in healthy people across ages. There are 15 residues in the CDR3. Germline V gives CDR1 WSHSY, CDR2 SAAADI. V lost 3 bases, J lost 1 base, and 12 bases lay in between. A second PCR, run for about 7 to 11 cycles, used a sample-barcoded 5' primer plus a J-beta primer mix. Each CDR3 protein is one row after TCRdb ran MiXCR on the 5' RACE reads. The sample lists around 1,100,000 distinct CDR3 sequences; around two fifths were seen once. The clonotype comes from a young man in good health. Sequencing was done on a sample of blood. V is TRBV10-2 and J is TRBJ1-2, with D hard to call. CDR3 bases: TGCGCCAGCAGTGAAGGACGGGTGATTAACTATGGCTACACCTTC. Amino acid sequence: CASSEGRVINYGYTF.